The T cell receptor (beta chain) under discussion was sequenced for a study of cytomegalovirus exposure and HLA in healthy donors (dated by TCRdb to the late 2010s). In terms of the full investigation: The 666 repertoires of the first cohort and the 120 or so validation repertoires were produced on the same platform, according to a later analysis. The study aimed to test whether cataloging public T cell receptors could reveal signatures of past pathogen exposure. Besides the first cohort of roughly 660 subjects, a separate validation cohort made up of roughly 120 different subjects was used. The study combined high-throughput TCR immunosequencing, statistical association of individual TCRs with disease status, and machine learning to predict cytomegalovirus infection status.

On the study overall, not on this receptor specifically: Across donors, most TCR sequences were observed very rarely, whereas some public TCRs were present in many individuals. In vitro tests confirmed that a few of the cytomegalovirus-associated TCR beta chains recognize cytomegalovirus antigens. A later analysis lacked HLA typing for the validation cohort, so it scored co-occurrence in that cohort across all 120 or so repertoires. Subsequent analysis determined that TCRs grouped into clusters in the first cohort also showed a tendency toward co-occurrence across the approximately 110 validation repertoires, and approximately 93% of cluster scores exceeded 0. It was suggested by the authors that the approach could potentially be generalized to other disease states and immunological phenotypes. A total of 150 to 200 TCR beta chains were listed by the study as associated with cytomegalovirus. In both the original and validation cohorts, the classifier was reported to diagnose cytomegalovirus status with high specificity and sensitivity.

V loses 2 bases, J loses 5 bases, and the germline ends lie 22 bases apart. The CDR3 holds 18 amino acids from the cysteine to the phenylalanine. Only the CDR3 DNA is retained, 54 bases long and in frame from the first base. According to the germline V gene (reference sequence), CDR1 reads LNHDA and CDR2 reads SQIVND. Library preparation was by the immunoSEQ multiplex PCR assay. As for the authors' bioinformatics: A statistical classification framework was built for diagnosing cytomegalovirus status from the catalog of TCR beta chain sequences. The source is immuneACCESS, and TCRdb retained only in-frame sequences with V and J called. Part of the clones is not carried over; for the studies checked, unresolved V genes explain less than half of this, and the remainder is unexplained. That table furnishes V, J and clone size, whereas the DNA furnished D and trimming. This sample comprises some 110,000 clones, about nine tenths of them detected only once. The ten largest clonotypes hold about 4.1% of the sample.

Donors formed part of the validation cohort, which comprised about 120 subjects and was distinct from the first cohort of 670 or so subjects. On this clone: Its antigen is not yet known. One base away there is no much larger clone; base qualities are not given.

The chain joins TRBV19 to TRBJ1-5, with no confident D gene call. This TCR was recovered from a man aged 18 to 30 in good health and CMV-seropositive. The sample was PBMCs. The DNA sequence is as follows: TGTGCCAGTAGTATAAACCACAGACCTCCCTTGGTCGATCAGCCCCAGCATTTT. The resulting protein is CASSINHRPPLVDQPQHF.